These 13 T cell receptor beta chains were all obtained from the same sample, sequenced in a study of T-cell memory formation after mild COVID-19. TCRdb re-called the 5' RACE reads with MiXCR, one entry per CDR3 protein. The data show roughly 130,000 distinct CDR3 sequences, around 6.3% seen once. The sequenced material came from PBMCs or a T cell subset sorted from them (not recorded which). These receptors were collected from an adult woman who had mild COVID-19 (a few samples of this study predate the infection). Cell type and time point are not known.

The rearrangement links TRBV18 to TRBJ2-1; possibly TRBD2 for D (6 bases). The CDR3 has 13 amino acids. V lost 3 bases to trimming and J lost 7 bases, with 10 bases between them. Germline V gene lookup returns CDR1 KGHSH and CDR2 LQKENI. This CDR3 is CASSPGLPNEQFF. The DNA of the CDR3 is TGTGCCAGCTCACCGGGACTTCCGAATGAGCAGTTCTTC.

This clonotype was detected a few times. V is TRBV24-1 and J is TRBJ1-2; the match to TRBD1 covers 9 bases. The V and J ends lost 4 bases and 8 bases, in that order; junction bases with no gene match: 10. CDR1 KGHDR and CDR2 SFDVKD come from the germline V gene. CDR3 length: 15 residues. The CDR3 reads CATSEATGTGRGYTF. CDR3 nucleotides: TGTGCCACCAGTGAAGCTACCGGGACAGGGAGGGGCTACACCTTC.

This clonotype came up a few times. V usage is TRBV29-1 and J usage is TRBJ2-5; TRBD2 matches 14 bases. There are 14 residues in the CDR3. V shed 6 bases, J shed 5 bases, and the junction held 5 bases outside the gene matches. Germline-derived CDR1 and CDR2 are SQVTM and ANQGSEA. The chain's CDR3 is CSVVTSGREETQYF. CDR3 bases: TGCAGCGTAGTGACTAGCGGGAGGGAGGAGACCCAGTACTTC.

In its sample, this clonotype was seen many times. V usage is TRBV5-1 and J usage is TRBJ2-6; D may be TRBD1 or TRBD2 (5 bases each). The germline V gene encodes CDR1 SGHRS and CDR2 YFSETQ. The CDR3 length is 15 residues. V dropped 0 bases and J dropped 4 bases, with 8 bases sitting between them. Here the CDR3 DNA reads TGCGCCAGCAGCTTGGAGGGGACCGGGGCCAACGTCCTGACTTTC. Translated: CASSLEGTGANVLTF.

The V and J genes are TRBV5-1 and TRBJ1-2; D remains ambiguous. Germline V gene data show CDR1 as SGHRS and CDR2 as YFSETQ. There are 13 residues in the CDR3. Deletions cut 3 bases from V and 2 bases from J, with 8 bases between. The CDR3 is CASSSAGNYGYTF. DNA of the CDR3: TGCGCCAGCAGCTCGGCGGGCAACTATGGCTACACCTTC.

This clonotype was recorded a few times. This chain joins TRBV5-1 and TRBJ1-1; no reliable D call. The V end was cut by 0 bases, the J end by 5 bases, with 8 bases between. This CDR3 region has 13 residues. The V gene's germline CDR1 is SGHRS and CDR2 YFSETQ. The CDR3 here is CASSLELMTEAFF. The DNA of the CDR3 is TGCGCCAGCAGCTTGGAACTAATGACTGAAGCTTTCTTT.

At least ten counts were recorded for this clonotype. The V gene is TRBV5-4, the J gene TRBJ2-2, with 7 bases identical to TRBD1. This CDR3 is 15 amino acids long. The ends lost 5 bases at V and 0 bases at J; junction bases unmatched: 4. Germline CDR1 reads SGHNT; CDR2 reads YYREEE (reference sequence). CDR3 sequence: CASRHGQANTGELFF. For the CDR3, the DNA is TGTGCCAGCAGACACGGACAGGCGAACACCGGGGAGCTGTTTTTT.

The chain carries TRBV7-2 and TRBJ2-1; possible D gene TRBD2, 5 bases. The CDR3 has 15 residues. Trimming cost V 6 bases and J 3 bases, with 15 bases left between them. Germline assignment: CDR1 SGHTA and CDR2 FQGNSA. The CDR3 loop reads CASSLTTSNYNEQFF. The DNA of the CDR3 is TGTGCCAGCAGTTTGACTACCTCTAACTACAATGAGCAGTTCTTC.

This chain links TRBV5-6 with TRBJ2-1; 8 nucleotides agree with TRBD2. After removal of 5 bases from V and 12 bases from J, the junction contained 10 bases not matched to a gene. Germline CDR1 SGHDT, CDR2 YYEEEE. The CDR3 has 13 amino acids. The CDR3 region is CASRFPGGLVQFF. The CDR3 DNA is TGTGCCAGCAGATTCCCGGGGGGGTTAGTGCAGTTCTTC. Combining the CDR3 with reference TRBV5-6 and TRBJ2-1 gives the whole variable domain DAGVTQSPTHLIKTRGQQVTLRCSPKSGHDTVSWYQQALGQGPQFIFQYYEEEERQRGNFPDRFSGHQFPNYSSELNVNALLLGDSALYLCASRFPGGLVQFFGPGTRLTVL.

This sequence joins TRBV5-4 and TRBJ2-7, with 12 bases identical to TRBD2. Germline V gene lookup returns CDR1 SGHNT and CDR2 YYREEE (reference sequence). The CDR3 spans 16 residues. Trimming removed 0 bases from V and 3 bases from J; junction bases left unmatched: 4. For the CDR3, the DNA is TGTGCCAGCAGCTTGGGCACTAGCGGGAGGTTCTACGAGCAGTACTTC. It yields the protein CASSLGTSGRFYEQYF.

The chain combines TRBV2 with TRBJ2-1; 9 bases agree with TRBD2. CDR1 and CDR2 from the germline V gene are SNHLY and FYNNEI. The CDR3 sequence is 15 residues long. V was clipped by 5 bases and J by 9 bases; unmatched bases: 11. CDR3 in amino acids: CASSLLAGGGAEQFF. DNA of the CDR3: TGTGCCAGCAGTTTACTAGCGGGCGGCGGTGCTGAGCAGTTCTTC.

This clonotype turned up a few times. This sequence joins TRBV3-1 and TRBJ2-1; 7 nucleotides agree with TRBD2. This CDR3 region has 16 residues. Germline assignment: CDR1 LGHDT and CDR2 YNNKEL (reference sequence). V lost 1 base to trimming and J lost 5 bases; unmatched junction nucleotides: 8. The CDR3 nucleotides are TGTGCCAGCAGCCAAGGAGCGGGGCCCACCCACAATGAGCAGTTCTTC. Its translation: CASSQGAGPTHNEQFF.

This clonotype was picked up a small number of times. The rearrangement joins TRBV18 to TRBJ1-1, with D possibly being TRBD1 (5 bases). The V end lost 3 bases, the J end lost 6 bases, and 14 bases lay between the germline ends. Germline CDR1 reads KGHSH; CDR2 reads LQKENI. The CDR3 extends over 14 amino acids. CDR3 protein: CASSPPTARSEAFF. CDR3 DNA sequence: TGTGCCAGCTCACCTCCGACAGCTCGGTCTGAAGCTTTCTTT.